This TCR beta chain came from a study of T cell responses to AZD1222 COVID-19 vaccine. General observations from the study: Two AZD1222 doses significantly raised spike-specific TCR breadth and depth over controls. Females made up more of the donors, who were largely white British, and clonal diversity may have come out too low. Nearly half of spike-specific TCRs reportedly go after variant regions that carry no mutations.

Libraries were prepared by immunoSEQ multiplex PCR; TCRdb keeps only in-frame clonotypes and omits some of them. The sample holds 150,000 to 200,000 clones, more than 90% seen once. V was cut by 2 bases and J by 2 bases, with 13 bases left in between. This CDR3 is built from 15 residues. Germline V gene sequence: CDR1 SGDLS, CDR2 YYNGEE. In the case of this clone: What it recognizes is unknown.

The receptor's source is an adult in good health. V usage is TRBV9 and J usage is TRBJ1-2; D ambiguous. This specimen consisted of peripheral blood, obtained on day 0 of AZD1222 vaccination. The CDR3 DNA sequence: TGTGCCAGCAGCGTCTTTTCGAGCCCCAACTATGGCTACACCTTC. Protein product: CASSVFSSPNYGYTF.